One T cell receptor beta chain is described in this entry. As yet, its antigen is unknown. These data belong to a study of OX40 agonist ivuxolimab in advanced cancers. About the study: Patients got intravenous ivuxolimab at 0.01 to 10 mg/kg every 2 weeks.

Profiled with immunoSEQ multiplex PCR; TCRdb holds only in-frame clones, not every one. Of 65,000 to 95,000 clones in the sample, around nine tenths were seen once. Whole-study findings and limits: The average count of expanded clones was higher among CD8+ T cells than among CD4+.

In germline, CDR1 is MNHEY, CDR2 SVGAGI. This CDR3 has 12 residues. V was clipped by 0 bases and J by 8 bases, with 7 bases between them. The sequence came from an adult with an advanced solid tumor such as melanoma, head and neck, liver or kidney cancer. Here the sequenced sample was CD4+ or CD8+ T cells sorted from blood, taken in a trial of the OX40 agonist ivuxolimab. This rearrangement joins TRBV6-5 to TRBJ1-2; D is undetermined. For the CDR3, the DNA is TGTGCCAGCAGTTACTCTGGCAACGGCTACACCTTC. It is translated as CASSYSGNGYTF.